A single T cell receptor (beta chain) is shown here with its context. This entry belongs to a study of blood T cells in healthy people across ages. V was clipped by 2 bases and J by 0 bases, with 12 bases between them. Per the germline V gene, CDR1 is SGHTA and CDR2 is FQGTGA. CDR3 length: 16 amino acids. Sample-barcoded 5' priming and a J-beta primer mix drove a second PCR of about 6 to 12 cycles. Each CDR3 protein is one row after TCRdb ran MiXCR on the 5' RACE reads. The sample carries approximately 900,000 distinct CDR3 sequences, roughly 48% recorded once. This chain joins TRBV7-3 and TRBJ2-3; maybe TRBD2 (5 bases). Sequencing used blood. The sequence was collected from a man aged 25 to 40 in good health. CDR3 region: CASSLQPDSSTDTQYF. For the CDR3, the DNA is TGTGCCAGCAGCTTACAGCCGGACTCAAGCACAGATACGCAGTATTTT.